This TCR beta chain came from a study of identifying expanded T cells in peripheral blood. As to this clone: Its antigen remains unidentified.

CDR1 and CDR2 (germline): SGHTA, FQGTGA. The CDR3 contains 15 residues. The germline V and J ends were trimmed by 7 bases and 6 bases, with 20 bases remaining between them. Findings and limits, study-wide: Approximately 1.1 clones differed between technical replicates, versus approximately 17 and 20 over time. Variance in clone template counts between roughly two-week samples significantly increased with total template count across all healthy donors.

TCRdb keeps only in-frame clones here, not all; method: immunoSEQ multiplex PCR. The top ten clones hold roughly 15% of a sample with 97,000 or so clones, 70% to 90% of them seen once. During the collection period, no donor immune events like infections were recorded. The TCR was taken from a person between 18 and 69 years old in good health. Sequencing was carried out using blood. The V and J genes are TRBV7-3 and TRBJ2-3; tentative D call: TRBD1 (6 bases). The CDR3 bases are TGTGCCAGCAACAGAGGGGCGGAAAGGGGGGATACGCAGTATTTT. Translated, it gives CASNRGAERGDTQYF. The full variable domain, with the rest looked up from reference TRBV7-3 and TRBJ2-3, is GAGVSQTPSNKVTEKGKYVELRCDPISGHTALYWYRQSLGQGPEFLIYFQGTGAADDSGLPNDRFFAVRPEGSVSTLKIQRTERGDSAVYLCASNRGAERGDTQYFGPGTRLTVL.